The 11 T cell receptor beta chains reported below all come from one sample, sequenced in a study of relationships among human T cell subsets. Semiquantitative ARM-PCR amplified T cell receptor alpha and beta CDR3 regions from mRNA. Tagged nested gene-specific primers were used first, then communal superprimers amplified exponentially. TCRdb reprocessed the multiplex PCR reads via MiXCR and lists one record per CDR3 protein. The data contain roughly 5,400 distinct CDR3 sequences, 50% to 70% of them seen just once; the ten biggest clones take up 50% to 70%. After negative selection with anti-CD4 multisort beads, CD8+ T cells were positively selected with anti-CD8 beads. Sequenced input: CD8+ T cells sorted from blood. These receptors all stem from a man between 40 and 49 years old in good health.

This CDR3 reads CASSDTVGNNEQFF. The CDR3 DNA is TGTGCCAGCAGTGATACGGTTGGAAACAATGAGCAGTTCTTC. The V gene is TRBV2, the J gene TRBJ2-1; D gene uncertain. Trimming stripped 3 bases from V and 5 bases from J, with 11 bases between. The CDR3 length is 14 residues. Per germline, CDR1 SNHLY and CDR2 FYNNEI.

This chain links TRBV4-1 with TRBJ2-5; TRBD1 is a possible D gene (5 bases). V was cut by 1 base and J by 0 bases, with 6 bases left in between. Germline lookup yields CDR1 MGHRA and CDR2 YSYEKL. The CDR3 has 14 residues. CDR3 sequence reads: CASSQVTDQETQYF. The CDR3 DNA reads as TGCGCCAGCAGCCAAGTGACAGACCAAGAGACCCAGTACTTC.

The chain combines TRBV14 with TRBJ2-7; a weak D match, TRBD2 (5 bases). Germline V CDR1 and CDR2: SGHDN, FVKESK. This CDR3 has 14 amino acids. V was pared by 4 bases and J by 0 bases, with 10 bases between. The CDR3: CASSRVSGSYEQYF. The CDR3 DNA follows: TGTGCCAGCAGCCGGGTGAGCGGCTCCTACGAGCAGTACTTC.

V is TRBV14 and J is TRBJ2-5, with 8 bases lining up with TRBD2. The CDR3 consists of 15 residues. Trimming cost V 5 bases and J 7 bases; bases outside gene matches: 12. CDR1 SGHDN and CDR2 FVKESK come from the germline V gene. CDR3 in amino acids: CASSIKPGLGRTQYF. In nucleotides, the CDR3 is TGTGCCAGCAGCATAAAGCCGGGACTAGGAAGGACCCAGTACTTC.

Notes on this clonotype: One end of the junction is discordant with germline, which a read error may explain. The gene calls are TRBV5-4 and TRBJ1-3, with a tentative D call TRBD1 (6 bases). Germline-derived CDR1 and CDR2 are SGHNT and YYREEE (reference sequence). The CDR3 runs to 15 residues. CDR3 nucleotides: TGCGCCAGCAGCTTGTGGACAGACTCTGGAAACACCATATATTTT. Its protein product is CASSLWTDSGNTIYF.

The CDR3 DNA reads TGTGCCAGCAGCTTAGAAGCTTTTACAAGCTCCCCCCAGTACTTC. This translates into CASSLEAFTSSPQYF. The chain combines TRBV11-2 with TRBJ2-7; D gene uncertain. The CDR3 has 15 amino acids. V dropped 0 bases and J dropped 10 bases, with 19 bases sitting between them. Germline CDR1 SGHAT, CDR2 FQNNGV.

The V call is TRBV20-1, the J call TRBJ2-7; TRBD1 might be the D (6 bases). The CDR3 has 14 residues. Trimming cost V 4 bases and J 4 bases, with 17 bases left between them. Germline loops: CDR1 DFQATT, CDR2 SNEGSKA (reference sequence). The CDR3 DNA follows: TGCAGTGCTAATCCCTCGTTGCAGGGGTACGAGCAGTACTTC. Encoded protein: CSANPSLQGYEQYF.

This chain links TRBV12-3 or TRBV12-4 with TRBJ2-1; 10 bases agree with TRBD1. This CDR3 spans 15 amino acids. After removal of 5 bases from V and 7 bases from J, the junction contained 8 bases not matched to a gene. Here the CDR3 reads CASSPGTGVINEQFF. As DNA, the CDR3 is TGTGCCAGCAGTCCCGGGACAGGGGTCATAAATGAGCAGTTCTTC.

This clonotype was seen more than once but under ten times. The chain recombines TRBV27 with TRBJ1-5, with D unresolved. The CDR3 has 13 amino acids. V lost 2 bases to trimming and J lost 2 bases, with 4 bases between them. The V gene's germline CDR1 is MNHEY and CDR2 SMNVEV (reference sequence). The CDR3 bases are TGTGCCAGCAGTTTAATCGGCAATCAGCCCCAGCATTTT. Amino acid sequence: CASSLIGNQPQHF.

This sequence joins TRBV12-3 or TRBV12-4 and TRBJ2-3, with no clear D. V dropped 3 bases and J dropped 0 bases, with 1 base sitting between them. This CDR3 is built from 12 residues. The CDR3 loop is CASSFSTDTQYF. Here the CDR3 DNA reads TGTGCCAGCAGTTTTAGCACAGATACGCAGTATTTT.

The chain combines TRBV20-1 with TRBJ1-2; TRBD1 matches at 7 bases. J lost 1 base, V lost 4 bases, and 6 bases had no gene match. This CDR3 is 14 amino acids long. Germline loops: CDR1 DFQATT, CDR2 SNEGSKA (reference sequence). The CDR3 DNA reads as TGCAGTGCTAATAGGGGACAGATTAACTATGGCTACACCTTC. Translated, it gives CSANRGQINYGYTF.